This paragraph covers one T cell receptor beta chain sequence. No antigen is known for it. The input lacks base qualities; no much larger clone sits a single base away. This entry is derived from a study of Tregs in tolerant kidney transplant recipients (dated by TCRdb to the late 2010s). As for the study more broadly: The study applied TCRbeta sequencing to find donor-specific regulatory T cells before combined kidney and bone marrow transplantation and then followed those same cells after transplant. Study-level results and caveats: The study was constrained by small patient numbers, and validation of the findings is required in larger populations and under other immunosuppression protocols. Biological reproducibility was not directly addressed, though technical replication error appeared minimal. For some patients the PCR primers changed over time, which made it impossible to compare the samples from those patients at the nucleotide level. Expanding Tregs with activated donor B cells appeared to identify the most biologically relevant and donor-specific TCRbeta repertoire. In tolerant patients, the expansion of donor-specific Tregs was greater than global Treg expansion, suggesting that the expansion was antigen-driven rather than nonspecific.

Spanning cysteine to phenylalanine, the CDR3 consists of 15 amino acids. Only the CDR3 region is kept as DNA, spanning 45 bases read in frame from base 1. The junction carries 13 bases between V and J, which are trimmed by 6 bases and 1 base respectively. The germline V gene encodes CDR1 SGHTA and CDR2 FQGNSA. For TCRbeta CDR3 sequencing, genomic DNA from the sorted cells was extracted using the QIAGEN DNeasy Blood and Tissue Kit. High-throughput TCRbeta CDR3 sequencing, which included PCR amplification with bias correction and internal controls, was done commercially through immunoSEQ. As for the original processing: Unique productive TCRbeta sequences were defined by CDR3 nucleotide sequence when primers matched and otherwise by CDR3 amino acid sequence together with Vbeta and Jbeta genes. To correct for sorting error, sequences found in more than one sorted population at a frequency ratio of 2:1 or less were discarded, and the remaining shared sequences were assigned to the population with the higher frequency. Donor-reactive sequences were defined as at least 5-fold expanded in CFSE-low cells versus unstimulated cells, with frequency of at least 0.01% in CFSE-low cells. Jensen-Shannon divergence, calculated on the top 100 TCRbeta sequences ranked by frequency, was used to quantify repertoire divergence. For samples with multiple sequencing runs, sorting error was corrected in each run separately before the runs were combined. TCRdb took this table from immuneACCESS and kept in-frame rearrangements with V and J called. Such tables lack part of the clones; where checked against another copy, unresolved V genes explain under half of the gap, and the rest is unexplained. That table supplies the V and J calls and clone size; D and trimming were determined from the DNA. In this sample the table shows 40,000 to 50,000 clones, over 85% of which occur a single time. The ten top clones hold less than 20% of the sample.

Transplants used related donors with nonmyeloablative bone marrow transplantation; mixed chimerism was transient in the human trials. Unstimulated Tregs (CD4+CD25+CD127-), CD4+ non-Tregs (CD4+CD25-), CD4 and CD8 cells were FACS-sorted from thawed PBMCs. The patients were a few recipients of combined kidney and bone marrow transplants from the ITN036ST trial, and samples were available only from these trial subjects. Healthy control blood was separated into PBMCs by Ficoll density gradient and cryopreserved, and patient PBMCs were collected both before and after transplant. The sequencing here drew on CD8+ T cells from blood (PBMCs), taken 12 months after the transplant. This chain joins TRBV7-2 to TRBJ2-1; the D segment cannot be called with confidence. This receptor was obtained from a human patient who received a combined kidney and bone marrow transplant. Following transplantation, T cells from the graft donor may be among those present. The bases read TGTGCCAGCAGGGAAACATTAGCATCCTACAATGAGCAGTTCTTC. Protein translation: CASRETLASYNEQFF. With the rest looked up from the reference TRBV7-2 and TRBJ2-1 genes rather than sequenced, the full variable domain is GAGVSQSPSNKVTEKGKDVELRCDPISGHTALYWYRQSLGQGLEFLIYFQGNSAPDKSGLPSDRFSAERTGGSVSTLTIQRTQQEDSAVYLCASRETLASYNEQFFGPGTRLTVL.